Shown below are 17 T cell receptor beta chains from a single sample sequenced in a study of T cell responses to AZD1222 COVID-19 vaccine. Clones were sequenced by immunoSEQ multiplex PCR, and TCRdb holds only the in-frame ones, with some missing. The data hold 150,000 or so clones, with roughly 92% observed a single time. Sequencing used peripheral blood, obtained on day 0 of AZD1222 vaccination. The receptors come from an adult in good health.

V usage is TRBV29-1 and J usage is TRBJ2-7, with 12 bases lining up with TRBD2. CDR3 size: 12 residues. J was trimmed by 3 bases and V by 6 bases; bases with no gene match: 0. Germline CDR1 and CDR2: SQVTM and ANQGSEA. This CDR3 reads CSVLAGGYEQYF. For the CDR3, the DNA is TGCAGCGTACTAGCGGGAGGCTACGAGCAGTACTTC.

Worth noting for this clone: The identical CDR3 is also encoded by other nucleotide sequences in the sample. This chain connects TRBV6-5 to TRBJ1-1; no definite D call. V was cut by 6 bases and J by 2 bases, with 7 bases left in between. The CDR3 extends over 12 amino acids. Germline V gene data show CDR1 as MNHEY and CDR2 as SVGAGI. Here the CDR3 DNA reads TGTGCCAGCAGGACATTAAACACTGAAGCTTTCTTT. Residues: CASRTLNTEAFF.

The chain links TRBV21-1 to TRBJ2-7; the table's D gene call, TRBD1, was not cross checked with the DNA. TRBV21-1 is a recognized pseudogene. The CDR3 contains 17 residues. This chain's CDR3 is CASSVHLRGQGHYEQYF. For the CDR3, the DNA is TGTGCCAGCAGCGTACACCTCCGGGGACAGGGCCACTACGAGCAGTACTTC.

This chain links TRBV19 with TRBJ2-1; perhaps TRBD1 as D (6 bases). In germline, CDR1 is LNHDA, CDR2 SQIVND (reference sequence). V was pared by 6 bases and J by 9 bases, with 21 bases between. The CDR3 has 15 amino acids. In DNA, the CDR3 is TGTGCCAGTAGCGCCGGGACACCGATTAGAGGTGAGCAGTTCTTC. Amino acids: CASSAGTPIRGEQFF.

The gene calls are TRBV12-5 and TRBJ2-1, with a tentative D call TRBD2 (5 bases). The length of the CDR3 is 12 residues. The germline gives CDR1 LGHNT, CDR2 FRNRAP. V was clipped by 1 base and J by 8 bases, with 6 bases between them. The CDR3 here is CASGLDGDEQFF. CDR3 bases: TGTGCTAGTGGTTTGGACGGGGATGAGCAGTTCTTC.

V and J are TRBV4-2 and TRBJ1-4, with D hard to call. CDR3 length: 16 residues. Looked up from germline, CDR1 is LGHNA and CDR2 is YNFKEQ. Trimming removed 0 bases at V and 0 bases at J, with 8 bases between. The CDR3 here is CASSQDGQTTNEKLFF. The CDR3 bases are TGTGCCAGCAGCCAAGACGGGCAAACAACTAATGAAAAACTGTTTTTT.

V usage is TRBV28 and J usage is TRBJ1-5; the D gene is possibly TRBD1 (5 bases). CDR1 MDHEN and CDR2 SYDVKM come from the germline V gene. Deletions cut 4 bases from V and 9 bases from J, with 16 bases between. This CDR3 comprises 14 residues. The CDR3 reads CASSSPQGMRPQHF. CDR3 in DNA: TGTGCCAGCAGTTCCCCTCAGGGTATGAGGCCCCAGCATTTT. Full variable domain (outside the CDR3, taken from reference TRBV28 and TRBJ1-5): DVKVTQSSRYLVKRTGEKVFLECVQDMDHENMFWYRQDPGLGLRLIYFSYDVKMKEKGDIPEGYSVSREKKERFSLILESASTNQTSMYLCASSSPQGMRPQHFGDGTRLSIL.

The chain is built from TRBV5-6 and TRBJ2-7; possibly TRBD2 for D (6 bases). The CDR3 runs 17 residues. V was clipped by 2 bases and J by 0 bases, with 18 bases between them. Germline assignment: CDR1 SGHDT and CDR2 YYEEEE. The CDR3 reads CASSFPRLAGLSYEQYF. The CDR3 region has the DNA TGTGCCAGCAGCTTTCCAAGGTTGGCGGGGCTCTCCTACGAGCAGTACTTC.

The chain has TRBV19 and TRBJ1-4; D is undetermined. This CDR3 is 14 amino acids long. V lost 3 bases to trimming and J lost 7 bases, with 12 bases between them. CDR1 and CDR2 from the germline V gene are LNHDA and SQIVND (reference sequence). The CDR3 coding sequence is TGTGCCAGTAGTATGGCGGGGTTTAGTGAAAAACTGTTTTTT. Protein sequence: CASSMAGFSEKLFF.

Only one count was recorded for this clone. The chain couples TRBV7-9 to TRBJ1-4; 9 bases fit TRBD1. The CDR3 runs 15 residues. The germline gives CDR1 SEHNR, CDR2 FQNEAQ (reference sequence). Germline trimming cut 1 base from V and 6 bases from J; bases unmatched to any gene: 3. The CDR3 sequence is CASSLVDRGDEKLFF. The CDR3 region has the DNA TGTGCCAGCAGCTTAGTAGACAGGGGGGATGAAAAACTGTTTTTT.

This rearrangement joins TRBV19 to TRBJ1-5; tentative D call: TRBD1 (5 bases). The V end was cut by 1 base, the J end by 5 bases, with 9 bases between. Germline V gene data show CDR1 as LNHDA and CDR2 as SQIVND (reference sequence). The CDR3 sequence is 14 residues long. The DNA of the CDR3 is TGTGCCAGTAGTATAGGACAGCCGTATCAGCCCCAGCATTTT. As protein: CASSIGQPYQPQHF. Complete variable domain (other parts from reference TRBV19 and TRBJ1-5): DGGITQSPKYLFRKEGQNVTLSCEQNLNHDAMYWYRQDPGQGLRLIYYSQIVNDFQKGDIAEGYSVSREKKESFPLTVTSAQKNPTAFYLCASSIGQPYQPQHFGDGTRLSIL.

The chain couples TRBV7-9 to TRBJ1-3; D gene uncertain. Germline values: CDR1 SEHNR, CDR2 FQNEAQ (reference sequence). This CDR3 region has 18 residues. Trimming took 4 bases from V and 0 from J, leaving 19 bases between them. The CDR3 sequence is CASSSLTAGSRSGNTIYF. For the CDR3, the DNA is TGTGCCAGCAGCTCTCTAACTGCCGGAAGTCGCTCTGGAAACACCATATATTTT.

V and J are TRBV29-1 and TRBJ1-1; weak D call: TRBD1 (5 bases). V dropped 1 base and J dropped 5 bases, with 14 bases sitting between them. Germline CDR1 is SQVTM and CDR2 is ANQGSEA. The CDR3 is made up of 14 amino acids. CDR3 loop: CSVEGEEWGTEAFF. The CDR3 DNA sequence: TGCAGCGTTGAAGGGGAGGAATGGGGGACTGAAGCTTTCTTT.

This chain uses TRBV19 with TRBJ2-1, with D perhaps assigned TRBD1 or TRBD2 (5 bases each). V shed 6 bases and J shed 5 bases, with 14 bases lying between them. The CDR3 is 14 amino acids. Germline assignment: CDR1 LNHDA and CDR2 SQIVND (reference sequence). DNA for the CDR3: TGTGCCAGTAGCCCCCCGGGACGGGACAATGAGCAGTTCTTC. It translates to CASSPPGRDNEQFF.

The CDR3 DNA reads TGTGCCAGCAGCTTTAGCCGGACAGGGACCAATCAGCCCCAGCATTTT. Residues: CASSFSRTGTNQPQHF. The chain combines TRBV5-8 with TRBJ1-5; TRBD1 matches 8 bases. CDR3 length: 16 residues. Germline CDR1 and CDR2: SGHTS and YDEGEE. V was pared by 2 bases and J by 3 bases, with 7 bases of the junction left unmatched.

The CDR3 sequence is CASRSRNRDSSGANVLTF. As DNA, the CDR3 is TGTGCCAGCCGCTCAAGGAACAGGGATAGCTCTGGGGCCAACGTCCTGACTTTC. This chain joins TRBV9 and TRBJ2-6; possible D gene TRBD1, 6 bases. The CDR3 is 18 amino acids. Germline V lookup: CDR1 SGDLS, CDR2 YYNGEE. V was clipped by 7 bases and J by 0 bases, with 20 bases between them.

The gene calls are TRBV10-3 and TRBJ2-1; TRBD2 matches 9 bases. The V segment lost 2 bases and the J segment 4 bases; nucleotides outside the gene matches: 21. Germline V lookup: CDR1 ENHRY, CDR2 SYGVKD. The CDR3 has 21 residues. The CDR3 sequence: CAISEPSFRTSESNPYNEQFF. In DNA, the CDR3 is TGTGCCATCAGTGAGCCCTCTTTTCGGACTAGCGAATCTAACCCTTACAATGAGCAGTTCTTC.